The clone carrying this TCR beta chain has a count of ten or more. V lost 5 bases and J lost 3; bases outside the gene matches: 1. The CDR3 spans 14 residues. Per the germline V gene, CDR1 is LNHDA and CDR2 is SQIVND (reference sequence). This record belongs to a study of spatial heterogeneity in lung cancer. At the level of the study: Among detected sequences, beta-chain ones consistently exceeded alpha-chain ones in number. A unique TCR and UMI combination showed up more than ten times in raw reads, on average.

TCRdb reprocessed the 5' RACE reads with MiXCR, giving one entry per CDR3 protein. This table holds 12,000 to 15,000 distinct CDR3 sequences, 11% found once. This sample's time point: sample taken at primary tumor resection. From tumor, nontumor lung or frozen PBMC, whole RNA was taken unsorted for sequencing. The donors were 72 patients with non-small cell lung cancer that was early-stage and untreated. The receptor was isolated from a female donor with early-stage non-small cell lung cancer. The chain recombines TRBV19 with TRBJ2-1; the match to TRBD2 covers 10 bases. This sample comprised PBMCs, obtained at surgery. Here the CDR3 reads CASSPSGSYNEQFF. The CDR3 bases are TGTGCCAGTAGTCCTAGCGGGAGCTACAATGAGCAGTTCTTC.